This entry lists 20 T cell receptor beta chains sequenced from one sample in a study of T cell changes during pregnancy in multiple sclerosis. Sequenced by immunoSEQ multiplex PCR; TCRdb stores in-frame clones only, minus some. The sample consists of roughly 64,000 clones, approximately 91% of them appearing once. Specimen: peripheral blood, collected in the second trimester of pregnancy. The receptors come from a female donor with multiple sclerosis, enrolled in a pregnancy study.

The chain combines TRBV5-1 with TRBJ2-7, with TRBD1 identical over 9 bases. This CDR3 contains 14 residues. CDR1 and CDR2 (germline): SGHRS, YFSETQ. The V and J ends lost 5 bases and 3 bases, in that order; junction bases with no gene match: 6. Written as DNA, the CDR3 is TGCGCCAGCAGAGAAACAGGGGGCATCTACGAGCAGTACTTC. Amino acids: CASRETGGIYEQYF.

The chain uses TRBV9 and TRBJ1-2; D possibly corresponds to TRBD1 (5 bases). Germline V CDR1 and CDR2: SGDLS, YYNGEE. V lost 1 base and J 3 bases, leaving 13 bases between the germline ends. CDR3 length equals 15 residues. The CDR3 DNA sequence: TGTGCCAGCAGCGTAAAGGCTGGGGGGGACTATGGCTACACCTTC. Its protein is CASSVKAGGDYGYTF. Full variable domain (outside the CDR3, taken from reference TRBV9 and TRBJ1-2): DSGVTQTPKHLITATGQRVTLRCSPRSGDLSVYWYQQSLDQGLQFLIQYYNGEERAKGNILERFSAQQFPDLHSELNLSSLELGDSALYFCASSVKAGGDYGYTFGSGTRLTVV.

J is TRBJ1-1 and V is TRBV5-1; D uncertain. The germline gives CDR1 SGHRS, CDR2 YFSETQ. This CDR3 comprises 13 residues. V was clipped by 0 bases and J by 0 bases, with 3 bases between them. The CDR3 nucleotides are TGCGCCAGCAGCTTGGACATGAACACTGAAGCTTTCTTT. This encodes CASSLDMNTEAFF.

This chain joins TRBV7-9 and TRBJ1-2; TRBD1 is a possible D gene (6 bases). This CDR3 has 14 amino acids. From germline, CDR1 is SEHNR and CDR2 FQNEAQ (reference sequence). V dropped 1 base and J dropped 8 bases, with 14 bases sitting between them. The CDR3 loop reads CASSLEQGIGGYTF. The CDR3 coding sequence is TGTGCCAGCAGCTTAGAGCAGGGGATAGGCGGCTACACCTTC.

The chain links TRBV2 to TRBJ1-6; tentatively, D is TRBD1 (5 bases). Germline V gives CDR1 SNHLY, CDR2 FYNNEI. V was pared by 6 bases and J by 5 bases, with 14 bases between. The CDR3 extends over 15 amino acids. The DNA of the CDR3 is TGTGCCAGCAGCGAGCAGGGCCAGGATAATTCACCCCTCCACTTT. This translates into CASSEQGQDNSPLHF.

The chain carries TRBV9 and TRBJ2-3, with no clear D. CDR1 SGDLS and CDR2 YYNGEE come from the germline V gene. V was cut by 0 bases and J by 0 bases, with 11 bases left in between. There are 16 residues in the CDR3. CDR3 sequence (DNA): TGTGCCAGCAGCGTAGGGGCGCCATACAGCACAGATACGCAGTATTTT. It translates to CASSVGAPYSTDTQYF.

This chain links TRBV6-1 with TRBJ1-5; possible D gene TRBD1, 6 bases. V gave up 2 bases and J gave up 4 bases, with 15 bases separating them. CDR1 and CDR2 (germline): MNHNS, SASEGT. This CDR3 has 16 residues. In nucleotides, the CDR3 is TGTGCCAGCAGTGAAAGGGTTTGGGGGACAAATCAGCCCCAGCATTTT. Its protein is CASSERVWGTNQPQHF.

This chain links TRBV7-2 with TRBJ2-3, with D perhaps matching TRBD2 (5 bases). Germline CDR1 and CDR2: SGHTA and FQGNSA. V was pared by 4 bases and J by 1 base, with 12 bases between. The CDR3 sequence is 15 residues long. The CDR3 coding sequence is TGTGCCAGCAGCTCTCCCCGGGGAGGCACAGATACGCAGTATTTT. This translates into CASSSPRGGTDTQYF.

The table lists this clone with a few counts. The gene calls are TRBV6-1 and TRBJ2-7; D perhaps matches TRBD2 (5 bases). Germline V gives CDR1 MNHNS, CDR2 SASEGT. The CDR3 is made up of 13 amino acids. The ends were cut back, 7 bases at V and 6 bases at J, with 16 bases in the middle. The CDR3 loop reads CASIRNTDSEQYF. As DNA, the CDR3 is TGTGCCAGCATTCGAAACACGGACTCCGAGCAGTACTTC.

CDR3 coding DNA: TGTGCCTGGAGTGAGGAGGGAAACACCATATATTTT. Translating it yields CAWSEEGNTIYF. J is TRBJ1-3 and V is TRBV30; D remains ambiguous. The germline gives CDR1 GTSNPN, CDR2 SVGIG (reference sequence). V shed 1 base and J shed 4 bases, with 5 bases lying between them. The CDR3 is made up of 12 amino acids.

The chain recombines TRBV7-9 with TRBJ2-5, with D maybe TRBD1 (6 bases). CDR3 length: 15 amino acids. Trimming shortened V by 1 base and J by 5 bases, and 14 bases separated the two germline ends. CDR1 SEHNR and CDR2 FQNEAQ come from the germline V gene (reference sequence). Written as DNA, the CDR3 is TGTGCCAGCAGCTTAGGCAGGGGAAGGATGGAGACCCAGTACTTC. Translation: CASSLGRGRMETQYF. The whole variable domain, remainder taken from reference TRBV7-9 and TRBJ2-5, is DTGVSQNPRHKITKRGQNVTFRCDPISEHNRLYWYRQTLGQGPEFLTYFQNEAQLEKSRLLSDRFSAERPKGSFSTLEIQRTEQGDSAMYLCASSLGRGRMETQYFGPGTRLLVL.

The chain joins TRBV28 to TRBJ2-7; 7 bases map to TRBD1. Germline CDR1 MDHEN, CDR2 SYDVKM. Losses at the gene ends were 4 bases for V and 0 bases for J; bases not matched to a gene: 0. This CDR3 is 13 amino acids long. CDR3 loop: CASSWDSSYEQYF. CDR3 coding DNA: TGTGCCAGCAGTTGGGACAGCTCCTACGAGCAGTACTTC.

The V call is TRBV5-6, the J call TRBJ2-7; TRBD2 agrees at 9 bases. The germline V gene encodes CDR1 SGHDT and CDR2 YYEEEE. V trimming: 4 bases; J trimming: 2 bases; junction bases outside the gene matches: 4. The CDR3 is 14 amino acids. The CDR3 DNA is TGTGCCAGCAGCGAGACTAGCGGAGCCTACGAGCAGTACTTC. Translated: CASSETSGAYEQYF.

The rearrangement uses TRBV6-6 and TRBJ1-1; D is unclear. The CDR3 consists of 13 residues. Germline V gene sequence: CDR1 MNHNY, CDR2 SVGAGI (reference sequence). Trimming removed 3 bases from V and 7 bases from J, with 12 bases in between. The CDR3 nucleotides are TGTGCCAGCAGTTATCTCCCACGGGGTGAAGCTTTCTTT. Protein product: CASSYLPRGEAFF.

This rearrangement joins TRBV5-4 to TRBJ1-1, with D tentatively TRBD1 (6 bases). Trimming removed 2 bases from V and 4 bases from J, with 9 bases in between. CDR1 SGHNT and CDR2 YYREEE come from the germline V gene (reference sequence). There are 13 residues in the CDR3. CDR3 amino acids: CASSFLGGTEAFF. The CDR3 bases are TGTGCCAGCAGCTTTCTAGGGGGCACTGAAGCTTTCTTT.

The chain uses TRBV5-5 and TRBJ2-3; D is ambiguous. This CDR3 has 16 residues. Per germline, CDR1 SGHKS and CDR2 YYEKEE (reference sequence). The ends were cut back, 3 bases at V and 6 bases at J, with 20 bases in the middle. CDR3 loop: CASSSNPQWASDTQYF. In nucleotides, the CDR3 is TGTGCCAGCAGCTCGAATCCTCAATGGGCCTCGGATACGCAGTATTTT. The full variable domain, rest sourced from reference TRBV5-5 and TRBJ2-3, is DAGVTQSPTHLIKTRGQQVTLRCSPISGHKSVSWYQQVLGQGPQFIFQYYEKEERGRGNFPDRFSARQFPNYSSELNVNALLLGDSALYLCASSSNPQWASDTQYFGPGTRLTVL.

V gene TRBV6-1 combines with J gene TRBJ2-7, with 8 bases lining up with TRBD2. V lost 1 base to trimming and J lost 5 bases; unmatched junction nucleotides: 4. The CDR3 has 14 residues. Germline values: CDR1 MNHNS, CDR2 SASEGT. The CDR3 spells CASSEGYGGDEQYF. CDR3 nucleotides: TGTGCCAGCAGTGAAGGTTACGGGGGGGACGAGCAGTACTTC.

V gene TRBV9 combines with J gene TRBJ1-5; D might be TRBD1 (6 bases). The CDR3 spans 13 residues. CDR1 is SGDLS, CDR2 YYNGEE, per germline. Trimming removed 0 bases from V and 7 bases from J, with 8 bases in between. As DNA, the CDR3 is TGTGCCAGCAGCGTAGGGGGGCGGCAGCCCCAGCATTTT. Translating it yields CASSVGGRQPQHF.

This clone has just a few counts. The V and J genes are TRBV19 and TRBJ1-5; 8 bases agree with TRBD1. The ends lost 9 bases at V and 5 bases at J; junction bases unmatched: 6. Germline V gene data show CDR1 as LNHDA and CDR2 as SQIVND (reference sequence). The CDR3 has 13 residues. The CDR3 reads CASATGVDQPQHF. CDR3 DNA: TGTGCCAGCGCGACAGGGGTGGATCAGCCCCAGCATTTT.

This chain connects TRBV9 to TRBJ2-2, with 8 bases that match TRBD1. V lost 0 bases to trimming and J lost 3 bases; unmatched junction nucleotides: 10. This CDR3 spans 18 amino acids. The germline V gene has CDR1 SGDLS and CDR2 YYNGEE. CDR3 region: CASSVDIGRQGYTGELFF. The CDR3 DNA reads TGTGCCAGCAGCGTAGATATCGGGAGACAGGGGTACACCGGGGAGCTGTTTTTT.